Below are 9 T cell receptor beta chains sequenced from a single sample in a study of cytomegalovirus exposure and HLA in healthy donors. Sequencing was performed with immunoSEQ multiplex PCR; in TCRdb, only in-frame clones are kept and a portion is missing. The table lists approximately 210,000 clones, more than 75% of them singletons. Sequenced sample: PBMCs. Every receptor here comes from a woman under 30 in good health and CMV-seronegative.

This chain joins TRBV7-6 and TRBJ2-7; TRBD1 agrees at 10 bases. Trimming at V came to 1 base and at J to 2 bases, leaving 2 bases not matched to a gene. The CDR3 has 15 amino acids. The germline V gene has CDR1 SGHVS and CDR2 FNYEAQ. CDR3 nucleotides: TGTGCCAGCAGCTTAGAGGGACAGGGGACCTACGAGCAGTACTTC. Its protein product is CASSLEGQGTYEQYF.

This clone was counted once. The chain recombines TRBV6-1 with TRBJ2-7; 8 positions agree with TRBD2. Germline assignment: CDR1 MNHNS and CDR2 SASEGT. The CDR3 has 15 residues. J was trimmed by 6 bases and V by 8 bases; bases with no gene match: 15. This CDR3 reads CASPERGGELAEQYF. The CDR3 bases are TGTGCCAGCCCAGAACGGGGGGGGGAGTTGGCCGAGCAGTACTTC.

Notes on this clone: The sample carries other DNA sequences with the same CDR3. V and J are TRBV7-3 and TRBJ1-6; the match to TRBD1 covers 7 bases. This CDR3 contains 15 residues. Germline CDR1 SGHTA, CDR2 FQGTGA. Unmatched junction bases numbered 3, after V lost 0 bases and J lost 7 bases. The CDR3 sequence: CASSLTSGGNSPLHF. CDR3 DNA sequence: TGTGCCAGCAGCTTAACATCAGGGGGAAATTCACCCCTCCACTTT.

As DNA, the CDR3 is TGTGCCAGCAGCTTTCCGACAGCGAACACTGAAGCTTTCTTT. Translation: CASSFPTANTEAFF. The genes are TRBV11-2 and TRBJ1-1, with D possibly TRBD1 on 5 matching bases. Trimming stripped 3 bases from V and 1 base from J, with 9 bases between. Germline V gives CDR1 SGHAT, CDR2 FQNNGV. This CDR3 spans 14 amino acids.

The genes are TRBV10-3 and TRBJ2-3; perhaps TRBD2 as D (5 bases). The CDR3 is 15 residues long. The germline V gene has CDR1 ENHRY and CDR2 SYGVKD. V lost 5 bases and J 0 bases, leaving 12 bases between the germline ends. This CDR3 is CAISNSVSSTDTQYF. CDR3 bases: TGTGCCATCAGTAATAGCGTTTCTAGCACAGATACGCAGTATTTT.

The chain recombines TRBV30 with TRBJ1-2; possibly TRBD1 for D (6 bases). The CDR3 sequence is 13 residues long. Germline V gene sequence: CDR1 GTSNPN, CDR2 SVGIG (reference sequence). The ends were cut back, 5 bases at V and 5 bases at J, with 15 bases in the middle. CDR3 nucleotides: TGTGCCTGGGGGGGCCAGGGGCAATATGGCTACACCTTC. Translated, it gives CAWGGQGQYGYTF. The full variable domain, its missing parts supplied by reference TRBV30 and TRBJ1-2, is SQTIHQWPATLVQPVGSPLSLECTVEGTSNPNLYWYRQAAGRGLQLLFYSVGIGQISSEVPQNLSASRPQDRQFILSSKKLLLSDSGFYLCAWGGQGQYGYTFGSGTRLTVV.

The chain links TRBV11-2 to TRBJ1-1; no reliable D call. CDR1 SGHAT and CDR2 FQNNGV come from the germline V gene. Trimming removed 3 bases from V and 0 bases from J, with 14 bases in between. The CDR3 runs to 16 residues. CDR3 sequence reads: CASSFSLVLMNTEAFF. DNA for the CDR3: TGTGCCAGCAGCTTTTCCCTAGTGCTCATGAACACTGAAGCTTTCTTT.

This clone was detected only a few times. The chain is built from TRBV29-1 and TRBJ2-1; D gene ambiguous. V lost 6 bases and J lost 0, with 12 bases in between. There are 14 residues in the CDR3. From germline, CDR1 is SQVTM and CDR2 ANQGSEA. The CDR3 DNA is TGCAGCGTAGCTAAAAGGAGCTCCTACAATGAGCAGTTCTTC. Amino acid sequence: CSVAKRSSYNEQFF.

This clone has only one observation. The CDR3 DNA reads as TGTGCCAGTAGTACGACACCCCCAGAGACCCAGTACTTC. Translating it yields CASSTTPPETQYF. This rearrangement joins TRBV19 to TRBJ2-5; D remains ambiguous. CDR3 length: 13 residues. Trimming pared 4 bases from V and 4 bases from J, leaving 10 bases between. From germline, CDR1 is LNHDA and CDR2 SQIVND (reference sequence).